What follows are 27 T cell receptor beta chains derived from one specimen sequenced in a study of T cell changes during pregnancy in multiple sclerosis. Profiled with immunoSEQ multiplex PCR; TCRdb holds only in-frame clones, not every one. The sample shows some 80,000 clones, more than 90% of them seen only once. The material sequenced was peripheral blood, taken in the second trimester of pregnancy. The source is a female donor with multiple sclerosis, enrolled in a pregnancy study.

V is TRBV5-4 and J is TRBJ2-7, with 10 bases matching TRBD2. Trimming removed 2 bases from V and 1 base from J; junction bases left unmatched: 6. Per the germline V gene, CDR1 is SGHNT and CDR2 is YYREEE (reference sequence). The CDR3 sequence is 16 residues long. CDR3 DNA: TGTGCCAGCAGCTTCCCTAGCGGGAGAGGTTCCTACGAGCAGTACTTC. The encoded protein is CASSFPSGRGSYEQYF.

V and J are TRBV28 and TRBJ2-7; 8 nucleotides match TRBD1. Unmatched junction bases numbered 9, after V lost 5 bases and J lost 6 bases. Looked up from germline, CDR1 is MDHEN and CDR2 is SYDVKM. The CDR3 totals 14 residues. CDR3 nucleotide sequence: TGTGCCAGCAGTCCGACAGGGGTGGGACCCGAGCAGTACTTC. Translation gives CASSPTGVGPEQYF.

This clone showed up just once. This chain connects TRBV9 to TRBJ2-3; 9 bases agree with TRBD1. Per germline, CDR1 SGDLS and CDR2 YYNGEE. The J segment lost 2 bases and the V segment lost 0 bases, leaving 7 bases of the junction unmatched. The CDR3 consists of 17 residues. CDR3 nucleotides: TGTGCCAGCAGCGTAGCCCGGACAGGGGCCCACACAGATACGCAGTATTTT. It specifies CASSVARTGAHTDTQYF.

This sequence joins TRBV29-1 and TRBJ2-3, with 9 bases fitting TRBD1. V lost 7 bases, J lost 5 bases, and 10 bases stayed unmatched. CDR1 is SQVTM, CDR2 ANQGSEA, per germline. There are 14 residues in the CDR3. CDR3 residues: CSAERTGVGDTQYF. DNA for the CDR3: TGCAGCGCCGAACGGACAGGGGTTGGAGATACGCAGTATTTT.

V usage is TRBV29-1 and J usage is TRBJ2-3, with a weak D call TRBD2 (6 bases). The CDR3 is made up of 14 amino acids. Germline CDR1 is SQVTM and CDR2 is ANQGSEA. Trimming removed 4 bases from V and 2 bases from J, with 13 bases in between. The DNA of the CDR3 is TGCAGCGTTGCGGGACTTTTAATCACAGATACGCAGTATTTT. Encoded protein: CSVAGLLITDTQYF.

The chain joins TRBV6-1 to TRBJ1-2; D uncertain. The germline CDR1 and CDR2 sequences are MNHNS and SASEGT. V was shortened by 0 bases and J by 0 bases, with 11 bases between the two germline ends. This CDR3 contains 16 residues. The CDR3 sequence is CASSEAGKASNYGYTF. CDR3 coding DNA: TGTGCCAGCAGTGAAGCCGGTAAAGCATCTAACTATGGCTACACCTTC.

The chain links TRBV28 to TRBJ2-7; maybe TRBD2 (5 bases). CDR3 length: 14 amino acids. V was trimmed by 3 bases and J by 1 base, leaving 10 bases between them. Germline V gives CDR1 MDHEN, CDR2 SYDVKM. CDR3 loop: CASSLAGESYEQYF. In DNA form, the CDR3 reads TGTGCCAGCAGTTTGGCCGGGGAATCCTACGAGCAGTACTTC.

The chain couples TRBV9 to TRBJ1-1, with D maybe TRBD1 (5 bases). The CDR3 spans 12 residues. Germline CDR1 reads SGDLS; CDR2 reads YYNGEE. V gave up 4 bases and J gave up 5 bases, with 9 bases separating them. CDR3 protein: CASSSGLTEAFF. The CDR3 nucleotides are TGTGCCAGCAGCTCAGGGCTGACTGAAGCTTTCTTT.

CDR3 residues: CASSPPDRGDEQFF. CDR3 sequence (DNA): TGTGCCAGCTCACCACCCGACAGGGGCGATGAGCAGTTCTTC. The genes are TRBV18 and TRBJ2-1, with 8 nucleotides matching TRBD1. The ends lost 0 bases at V and 8 bases at J; junction bases unmatched: 3. CDR1 is KGHSH, CDR2 LQKENI, per germline. The CDR3 spans 14 residues.

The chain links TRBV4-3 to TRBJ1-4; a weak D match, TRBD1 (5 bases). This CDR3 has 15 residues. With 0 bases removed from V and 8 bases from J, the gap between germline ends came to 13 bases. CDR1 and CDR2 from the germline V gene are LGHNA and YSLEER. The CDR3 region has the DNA TGCGCCAGCAGCCAAGAGGGTGACAGCTTCGAAAAACTGTTTTTT. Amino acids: CASSQEGDSFEKLFF.

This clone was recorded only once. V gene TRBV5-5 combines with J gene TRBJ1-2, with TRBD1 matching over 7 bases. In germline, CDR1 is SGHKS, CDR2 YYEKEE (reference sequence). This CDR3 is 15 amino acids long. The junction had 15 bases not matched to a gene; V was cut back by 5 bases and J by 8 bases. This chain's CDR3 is CASRATGQAAGGYTF. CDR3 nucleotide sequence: TGTGCCAGCAGGGCCACCGGACAGGCCGCAGGAGGCTACACCTTC.

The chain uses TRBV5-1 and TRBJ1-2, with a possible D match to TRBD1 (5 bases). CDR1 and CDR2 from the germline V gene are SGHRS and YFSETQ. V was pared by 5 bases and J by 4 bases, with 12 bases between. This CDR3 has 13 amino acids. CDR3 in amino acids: CASSWTSLYGYTF. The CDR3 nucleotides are TGCGCCAGCAGTTGGACAAGCCTCTATGGCTACACCTTC.

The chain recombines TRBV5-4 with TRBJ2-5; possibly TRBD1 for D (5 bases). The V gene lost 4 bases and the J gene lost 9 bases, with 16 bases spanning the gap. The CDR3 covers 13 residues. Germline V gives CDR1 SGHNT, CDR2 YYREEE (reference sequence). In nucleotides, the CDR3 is TGTGCCAGCAGCGGGTCCTATGGCAGGGCCCAGTACTTC. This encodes CASSGSYGRAQYF.

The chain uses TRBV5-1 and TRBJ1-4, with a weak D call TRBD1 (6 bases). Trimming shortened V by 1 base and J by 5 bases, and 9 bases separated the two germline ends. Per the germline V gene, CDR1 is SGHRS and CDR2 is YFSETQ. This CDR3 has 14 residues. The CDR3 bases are TGCGCCAGCAGCTTGTGGACAGAGAATGAAAAACTGTTTTTT. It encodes CASSLWTENEKLFF.

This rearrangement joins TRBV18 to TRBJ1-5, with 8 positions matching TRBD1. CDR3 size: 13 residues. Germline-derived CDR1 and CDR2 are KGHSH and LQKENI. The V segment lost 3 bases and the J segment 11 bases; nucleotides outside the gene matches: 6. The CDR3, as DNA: TGTGCCAGCTCACCTCAGGGGGCTAGGTCCCAGCATTTT. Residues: CASSPQGARSQHF.

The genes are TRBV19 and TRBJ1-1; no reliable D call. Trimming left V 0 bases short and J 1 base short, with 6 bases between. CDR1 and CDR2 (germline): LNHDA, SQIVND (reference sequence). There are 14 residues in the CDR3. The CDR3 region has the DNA TGTGCCAGTAGTATAGATAGCGGGAACACTGAAGCTTTCTTT. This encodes CASSIDSGNTEAFF.

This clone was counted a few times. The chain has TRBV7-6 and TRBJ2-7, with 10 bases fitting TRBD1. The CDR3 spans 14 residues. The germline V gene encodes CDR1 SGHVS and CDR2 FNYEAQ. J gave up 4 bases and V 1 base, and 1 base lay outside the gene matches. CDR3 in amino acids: CASSLGQGAYEQYF. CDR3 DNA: TGTGCCAGCAGCTTAGGACAGGGGGCTTACGAGCAGTACTTC.

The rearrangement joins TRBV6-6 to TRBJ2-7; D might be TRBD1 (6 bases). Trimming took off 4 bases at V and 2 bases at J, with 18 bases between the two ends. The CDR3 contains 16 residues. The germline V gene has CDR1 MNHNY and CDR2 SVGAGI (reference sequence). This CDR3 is CASSSIGQTSTYEQYF. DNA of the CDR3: TGTGCCAGCAGTTCTATAGGACAGACCTCTACCTACGAGCAGTACTTC.

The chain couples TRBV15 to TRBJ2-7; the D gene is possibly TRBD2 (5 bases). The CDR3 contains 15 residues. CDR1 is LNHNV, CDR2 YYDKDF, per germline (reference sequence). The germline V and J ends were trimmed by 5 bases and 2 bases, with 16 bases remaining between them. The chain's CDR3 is CATSAWAGTTYEQYF. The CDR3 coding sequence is TGTGCCACCAGCGCTTGGGCGGGCACAACCTACGAGCAGTACTTC.

The CDR3 spells CASRPGGGLGEQYF. In DNA, the CDR3 is TGTGCCAGCAGGCCCGGGGGAGGGTTGGGCGAGCAGTACTTC. The chain employs TRBV27 and TRBJ2-7; the match to TRBD2 covers 7 bases. The CDR3 extends over 14 amino acids. V shed 6 bases, J shed 6 bases, and the junction held 11 bases outside the gene matches. The germline gives CDR1 MNHEY, CDR2 SMNVEV (reference sequence).

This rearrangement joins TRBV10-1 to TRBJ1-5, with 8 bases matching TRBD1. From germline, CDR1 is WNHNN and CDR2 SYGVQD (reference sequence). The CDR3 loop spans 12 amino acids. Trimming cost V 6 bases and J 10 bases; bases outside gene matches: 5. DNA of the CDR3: TGCGCCAGCAGCGACAGGGGTGGCCCCCAGCATTTT. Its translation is CASSDRGGPQHF.

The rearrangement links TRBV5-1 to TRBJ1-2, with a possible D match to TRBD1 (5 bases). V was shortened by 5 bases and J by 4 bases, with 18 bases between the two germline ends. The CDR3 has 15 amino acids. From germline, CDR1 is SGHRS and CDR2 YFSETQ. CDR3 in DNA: TGCGCCAGCAGTACGGGGGACCGACCCTTCTATGGCTACACCTTC. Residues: CASSTGDRPFYGYTF.

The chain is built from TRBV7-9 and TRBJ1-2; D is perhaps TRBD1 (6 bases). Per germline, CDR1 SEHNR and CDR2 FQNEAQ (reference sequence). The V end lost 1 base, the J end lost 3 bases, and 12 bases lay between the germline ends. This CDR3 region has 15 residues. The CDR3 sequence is CASSLERGADYGYTF. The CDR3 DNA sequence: TGTGCCAGCAGCTTAGAGCGGGGGGCTGACTATGGCTACACCTTC.

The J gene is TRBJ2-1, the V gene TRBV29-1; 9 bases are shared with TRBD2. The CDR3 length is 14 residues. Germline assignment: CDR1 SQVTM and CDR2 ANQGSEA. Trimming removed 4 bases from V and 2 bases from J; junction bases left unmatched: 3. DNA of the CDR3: TGCAGCGTTGGGGGCGGGAGGGCCTACAATGAGCAGTTCTTC. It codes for CSVGGGRAYNEQFF.

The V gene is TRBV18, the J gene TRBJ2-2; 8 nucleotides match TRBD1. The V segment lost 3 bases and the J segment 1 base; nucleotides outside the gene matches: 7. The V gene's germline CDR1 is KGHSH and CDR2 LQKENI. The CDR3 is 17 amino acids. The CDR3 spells CASSPLRQGLNTGELFF. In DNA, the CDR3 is TGTGCCAGCTCACCCCTTAGACAGGGGTTGAACACCGGGGAGCTGTTTTTT.

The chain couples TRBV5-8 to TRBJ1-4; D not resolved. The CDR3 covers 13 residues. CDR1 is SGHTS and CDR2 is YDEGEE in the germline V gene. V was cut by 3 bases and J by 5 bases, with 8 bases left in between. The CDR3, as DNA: TGTGCCAGCAGCTGGAGGGAAAATGAAAAACTGTTTTTT. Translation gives CASSWRENEKLFF.

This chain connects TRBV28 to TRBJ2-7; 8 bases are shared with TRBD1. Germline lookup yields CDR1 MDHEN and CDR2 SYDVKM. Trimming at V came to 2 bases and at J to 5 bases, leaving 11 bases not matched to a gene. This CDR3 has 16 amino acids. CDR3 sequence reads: CASSLGSGQGAHEQYF. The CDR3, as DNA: TGTGCCAGCAGTTTAGGGAGCGGGCAGGGGGCCCACGAGCAGTACTTC.